Sequencing of this T cell receptor beta chain was carried out in a study of blood T cell repertoires in COVID-19. As for the study in general: Samples taken during acute and convalescent COVID-19 were collected in the United States, Italy and Spain. T cells, B-cell-depleted T cells, or PBMCs provided the cDNA or gDNA that served as material.

As originally analysed: Amplification with reference gene primers provided the estimates of nucleated cell counts. This table comes from immunoSEQ multiplex PCR, and its TCRdb copy is limited to in-frame clones, with some not included. For V, J and clone size, that table is used; D and trimming come from the DNA. The sample holds tens of thousands of clones; roughly 80% are singletons and the top ten take roughly 15%. The CDR3 has 14 residues. CDR1 MDHEN and CDR2 SYDVKM come from the germline V gene. V was cut by 6 bases and J by 7 bases, with 16 bases left in between. The receptor was isolated from a woman older than 75 with active or convalescent COVID-19. Sequencing input: peripheral blood. This rearrangement joins TRBV28 to TRBJ2-1; D possibly corresponds to TRBD1 (5 bases). The CDR3 region has the DNA TGTGCCAGCAGACCTCAGCAGGGTCGAAATGAGCAGTTCTTC. This gives the protein CASRPQQGRNEQFF.